This is a list of T cell receptor beta chains from one sample in a study of T cell changes during pregnancy in multiple sclerosis. The data were produced by immunoSEQ multiplex PCR, yet TCRdb's version contains in-frame clones alone and is incomplete. The sample contains approximately 85,000 clones, approximately 94% of which appear only once. Sample: peripheral blood, taken in the third trimester of pregnancy. The receptor source for this set is a female donor with multiple sclerosis, enrolled in a pregnancy study. Both conserved end residues are part of each CDR3. The D gene is left open where the match is weak. Only part of the rows carry a size: once, few, many, or a class if the clone is expanded.

TRBV23-1,TRBJ2-5,.,.,TGCGCCAGCAACCAGGATCCCCAGCTTGGGCCCCAAGAGACCCAGTACTTC,CASNQDPQLGPQETQYF
TRBV7-8,TRBJ2-1,TRBD2,.,TGTGCCAGTTCGGGGGGGGTTTACAATGAGCAGTTCTTC,CASSGGVYNEQFF
TRBV12-5,TRBJ1-6,TRBD1,.,TGTGCTAGTGGTTGGGGGACAGAGAGCTCCTATAATTCACCCCTCCACTTT,CASGWGTESSYNSPLHF
TRBV7-3,TRBJ2-1,TRBD2,.,TGTGCCAGCAGCTTAAGTAGCGGGGGTTTCAATGAGCAGTTCTTC,CASSLSSGGFNEQFF
TRBV28,TRBJ1-2,.,.,TGTGCCAGCAGTTTACCATCAGGGGTCCTGGTGGATGGCTACACCTTC,CASSLPSGVLVDGYTF
TRBV6-1,TRBJ1-2,.,.,TGTGCCAGCAGAGTAACATATGGCTACACCTTC,CASRVTYGYTF
TRBV12-5,TRBJ2-1,.,.,TGTGCTAGTGGACCCTTCCCGGACAAGTACAATGAGCAGTTCTTC,CASGPFPDKYNEQFF
TRBV6-5,TRBJ2-3,TRBD2,.,TGTGCCAGCAGGGTAGCGGGGGGGATGACAGATACGCAGTATTTT,CASRVAGGMTDTQYF
TRBV2,TRBJ1-1,.,.,TGTGCCAGCAGTGATCGACTTGCTTTCTTT,CASSDRLAFF
TRBV5-1,TRBJ1-1,.,.,TGCGCCAGCAGCTTTTGGCAGGCTAACACTGAAGCTTTCTTT,CASSFWQANTEAFF
TRBV18,TRBJ1-2,TRBD1,.,TGTGCCAGCTCACCGATACTGGGACAGTCTTACTCTGGCTACACCTTC,CASSPILGQSYSGYTF
TRBV30,TRBJ1-6,.,.,TGTGCCTGGAAAATTCTGGCCAGGTCAGACCAATCACCCCTCCACTTT,CAWKILARSDQSPLHF
TRBV6-1,TRBJ2-7,TRBD1,.,TGTGCCAGCAGTGGAGGGGACAGGGGGCTTTTGTTCTCCTACGAGCAGTACTTC,CASSGGDRGLLFSYEQYF
TRBV2,TRBJ2-5,.,.,TGTGCCACCCTCGACCTTGGGAGGGAGACCCAGTACTTC,CATLDLGRETQYF
TRBV27,TRBJ1-6,TRBD1,.,TGTGCCAGCAGGGGGACAGCTAGTGATTCACCCCTCCACTTT,CASRGTASDSPLHF
TRBV2,TRBJ1-2,TRBD1,.,TGTGCCAGCAGTGAAACCGGGACAGGGAACTATGGCTACACCTTC,CASSETGTGNYGYTF
TRBV11-2,TRBJ2-7,.,.,TGTGCCAGCAGCTCCGTCCGGGGGACCTCCTACGAGCAGTACTTC,CASSSVRGTSYEQYF
TRBV5-8,TRBJ1-2,.,.,TGTGCCAGCAGCTTGGGACAGTCTAACTATGGCTACACCTTC,CASSLGQSNYGYTF
TRBV5-4,TRBJ1-2,.,.,TGTGCCAGCAGCCCTGGGGGGGCCAACTACTATGGCTACACCTTC,CASSPGGANYYGYTF
TRBV28,TRBJ1-6,.,.,TGTGCCAGCAGTCTACATACAACAGGGCGAGGTTCACCCCTCCACTTT,CASSLHTTGRGSPLHF
TRBV9,TRBJ2-7,TRBD1,.,TGTGCCAGCAGCGCCCCGGACAGGGGATACGAGCAGTACTTC,CASSAPDRGYEQYF
TRBV9,TRBJ2-1,TRBD2,once,TGTGCCAGCAGTAAGCGGGGACCCATGCAGTTCTTC,CASSKRGPMQFF
TRBV5-1,TRBJ2-2,TRBD2,.,TGCGCCAGCACTAGCGGGGGGATTACCGGGGAGCTGTTTTTT,CASTSGGITGELFF
TRBV25-1,TRBJ2-5,.,.,TGTGCCAGCAGTGATCCTAGCGTGCTCCTTACGGGAGAGACCCAGTACTTC,CASSDPSVLLTGETQYF
TRBV4-1,TRBJ1-6,TRBD1,once,TGCGCCAGCAGCCAAGTGGGTCGGGACAGGGGTAATTCACCCCTCCACTTT,CASSQVGRDRGNSPLHF
TRBV18,TRBJ2-1,TRBD2,.,TGTGCCAGCTCACGGCCCGGGGGACTAGCCGGGGCTTGGTTCTTC,CASSRPGGLAGAWFF
TRBV4-2,TRBJ2-3,TRBD2,.,TGTGCCAGCAGTCTCTACCTAGCGGGGGGTGTAGATACGCAGTATTTT,CASSLYLAGGVDTQYF
TRBV5-4,TRBJ1-2,.,once,TGTGCCAGCAGCTTGGATCTACAGGCCAGCTATGGCTACACCTTC,CASSLDLQASYGYTF
TRBV7-9,TRBJ2-3,.,.,TGTGCCAGCAGCTTAGGTGGCAGCGGTACTAGCACAGATACGCAGTATTTT,CASSLGGSGTSTDTQYF
TRBV6-4,TRBJ2-5,TRBD2,.,TGTGCCAGCAGTGAAACTAGCGGGGAGCAAGAGACCCAGTACTTC,CASSETSGEQETQYF
TRBV5-5,TRBJ1-5,.,.,TGTGCCAGCAGCTCAAGCAAACAGGTTAGCAATCAGCCCCAGCATTTT,CASSSSKQVSNQPQHF
TRBV9,TRBJ2-1,.,.,TGTGCCAGCAGCGTAGGAGGGCGGCAGAGAAATGAGCAGTTCTTC,CASSVGGRQRNEQFF
TRBV6-1,TRBJ2-1,.,.,TGTGCCAGCAGTGATTTAGGCCGGAGCTCCTACAATGAGCAGTTCTTC,CASSDLGRSSYNEQFF
TRBV6-6,TRBJ1-4,TRBD1,.,TGTGCCAGCAGCAACCAGGACAGGGGTTGGGAAAAACTGTTTTTT,CASSNQDRGWEKLFF
TRBV5-6,TRBJ2-1,TRBD2,.,TGTGCCAGCAGCTTGACACTAGCGGGGGCCGAACGTGAGCAGTTCTTC,CASSLTLAGAEREQFF
TRBV5-1,TRBJ2-7,.,.,TGCGCCAGCAGCTTGGCAGGGCCCTACGACGAGCAGTACTTC,CASSLAGPYDEQYF
TRBV7-6,TRBJ1-1,.,.,TGTGCCAGCAGCCCGACAGAGCGGGGAATGAACACTGAAGCTTTCTTT,CASSPTERGMNTEAFF
TRBV12-1,TRBJ1-5,.,.,TGTGCCAGCAGCTTTCAATACAACAGGTTTGAGCAGCCCCAGCATTTT,CASSFQYNRFEQPQHF
TRBV5-1,TRBJ1-1,.,.,TGCGCCAGCAGCTTGGGTCCGGGGGGCACTGAAGCTTTCTTT,CASSLGPGGTEAFF
TRBV2,TRBJ2-7,.,.,TGTGCCAGCATTCTCGCTCGAGGAACCTACGAGCAGTACTTC,CASILARGTYEQYF
TRBV7-2,TRBJ2-3,TRBD2,.,TGTGCCAGCAGCTCTGCGGGGGGTCTAGGTGCAGATACGCAGTATTTT,CASSSAGGLGADTQYF
TRBV27,TRBJ1-1,.,.,TGTGCCAGCAGTTTAAATAGGGACTGGACTGAAGCTTTCTTT,CASSLNRDWTEAFF
TRBV5-1,TRBJ2-5,.,.,TGCGCCAGCGGCGGGACTCTTCAAGAGAACCAGTACTTC,CASGGTLQENQYF
TRBV4-1,TRBJ1-3,.,.,TGCGCCAGCAGCCAAGATATGGCGGGGAGCACCATATATTTT,CASSQDMAGSTIYF
TRBV27,TRBJ1-1,.,.,TGTGCCAGCAGTTTACGGGGGGCCGGTAACACTGAAGCTTTCTTT,CASSLRGAGNTEAFF
TRBV29-1,TRBJ1-1,.,.,TGCAGCGTGGGCGCTGAAGCTTTCTTT,CSVGAEAFF
TRBV9,TRBJ2-3,.,once,TGTGCCAGCAGCCCCACCCCAGGGAGTCGCGGGGCAGATACGCAGTATTTT,CASSPTPGSRGADTQYF
TRBV15,TRBJ2-2,.,.,TGTGCCACGAGAAAACCGGGATATAACACCGGGGAGCTGTTTTTT,CATRKPGYNTGELFF
TRBV7-6,TRBJ2-1,TRBD2,.,TGTGCCAGCAGCTTGATCTTTGGGGGGGATTACAATGAGCAGTTCTTC,CASSLIFGGDYNEQFF
TRBV6-5,TRBJ1-2,TRBD1,.,TGTGCCAGCAGTTACTCTCAGACAGGGAATAACTATGGCTACACCTTC,CASSYSQTGNNYGYTF
TRBV7-9,TRBJ1-3,.,.,TGTGCCAGCAGCTTACATACAGACTCTGGAAACACCATATATTTT,CASSLHTDSGNTIYF
TRBV13,TRBJ1-4,.,.,TGTGCCAGCAGCTTAGGCCGGGCGGCGGGGGAAAAACTGTTTTTT,CASSLGRAAGEKLFF
TRBV7-9,TRBJ2-7,TRBD2,.,TGTGCCAGCAGCCCCCGACTAGCGGGAGCCTACGAGCAGTACTTC,CASSPRLAGAYEQYF
TRBV6-6,TRBJ2-1,TRBD2,.,TGTGCCAGCAGTTACTCTAGCGGGGACTACAATGAGCAGTTCTTC,CASSYSSGDYNEQFF
TRBV6-5,TRBJ1-1,.,once,TGTGCCAGCAGTTACTCCATGAACACTGAAGCTTTCTTT,CASSYSMNTEAFF
TRBV2,TRBJ2-2,TRBD1,once,TGTGCCAGCGGACAGGAGCCCACCGGGGAGCTGTTTTTT,CASGQEPTGELFF
TRBV10-3,TRBJ2-1,TRBD2,.,TGTGCCATCAGCGGTGGACTAGCGGGGGGAAAACCCTCTAATGAGCAGTTCTTC,CAISGGLAGGKPSNEQFF
TRBV6-1,TRBJ1-2,TRBD1,.,TGTGCCAGCAGTAAGCAGGGGGTGAACTATGGCTACACCTTC,CASSKQGVNYGYTF